This T cell receptor beta chain comes out of a study of human T cells and chemical hapten exposure. Overall study context: Largely, small differences in pooled library volume made per-sample TCR yields vary. Study outcomes and limitations: DPC sensitization produced no change in TCRs with frequency above 1 in 1000.

Regarding this clonotype: What it recognizes is unknown.

The time point denotes: healthy volunteer bleed at 2 weeks. Total RNA was extracted from unfractionated whole blood. Library preparation tagged each individual cDNA molecule with a unique molecular identifier. TCRdb fed the RACE reads into MiXCR, producing one record per CDR3 protein. The sample has about 45,000 distinct CDR3 sequences, approximately 4.8% seen once; the top ten hold roughly 5.2%. This CDR3 contains 15 residues. V lost 4 bases and J lost 2; bases outside the gene matches: 5. Germline V gene sequence: CDR1 SGHRS, CDR2 YFSETQ. Sequencing was carried out using whole blood. This chain uses TRBV5-1 with TRBJ2-1; 8 positions agree with TRBD2. The receptor was derived from a human donor in good health. Some clones in this sample may be carry-over from other donors' samples. The chain's CDR3 is CASSPRTSPYNEQFF. In DNA, the CDR3 is TGCGCCAGCAGCCCCAGGACTAGCCCCTACAATGAGCAGTTCTTC.